What follows are 30 T cell receptor beta chains derived from one specimen sequenced in a study of OX40 agonist ivuxolimab in advanced cancers. Libraries were prepared by immunoSEQ multiplex PCR; TCRdb keeps only in-frame clonotypes and omits some of them. The sample yields tens of thousands of clones, about four fifths seen once. Sequenced here: CD4+ or CD8+ T cells sorted from blood, sampled in a trial of the OX40 agonist ivuxolimab. These receptors all stem from an adult with an advanced solid tumor such as melanoma, head and neck, liver or kidney cancer.

This rearrangement joins TRBV4-1 to TRBJ1-4; maybe TRBD1 (6 bases). The CDR3 runs to 14 residues. The V gene's germline CDR1 is MGHRA and CDR2 YSYEKL. Between the trimmed V and J ends, which lost 4 bases and 6 bases, there was a span of 12 bases. The CDR3 nucleotides read TGCGCCAGCAGCCCGGGGGCGGGGTATGAAAAACTGTTTTTT. Amino acid sequence: CASSPGAGYEKLFF.

The table lists this clone with a few counts. This sequence joins TRBV7-2 and TRBJ2-7; the D gene could be TRBD1 or TRBD2 (6 bases each). The V end was cut by 6 bases, the J end by 6 bases, with 15 bases between. This CDR3 region has 13 residues. Germline V lookup: CDR1 SGHTA, CDR2 FQGNSA. CDR3 residues: CASSLGGASEQYF. The CDR3 coding sequence is TGTGCCAGCAGTCTGGGGGGCGCTAGCGAGCAGTACTTC. The full variable domain, with the rest looked up from reference TRBV7-2 and TRBJ2-7, is GAGVSQSPSNKVTEKGKDVELRCDPISGHTALYWYRQSLGQGLEFLIYFQGNSAPDKSGLPSDRFSAERTGGSVSTLTIQRTQQEDSAVYLCASSLGGASEQYFGPGTRLTVT.

The J gene is TRBJ1-6, the V gene TRBV7-9; D perhaps matches TRBD1 (5 bases). V lost 5 bases and J 8 bases, leaving 13 bases between the germline ends. This CDR3 contains 14 residues. Germline-derived CDR1 and CDR2 are SEHNR and FQNEAQ (reference sequence). This chain's CDR3 is CASSPGEGHSPLHF. Written as DNA, the CDR3 is TGTGCCAGCAGCCCCGGGGAGGGGCATTCACCCCTCCACTTT.

The table lists this clone with a count of one. V and J are TRBV4-3 and TRBJ1-5; perhaps TRBD1 as D (6 bases). V lost 1 base, J lost 5 bases, and 12 bases lay in between. The CDR3 contains 15 residues. From germline, CDR1 is LGHNA and CDR2 YSLEER. In DNA form, the CDR3 reads TGCGCCAGCAGCCAAGTTTGGGACACCGATCAGCCCCAGCATTTT. This translates into CASSQVWDTDQPQHF.

The rearrangement uses TRBV5-5 and TRBJ1-1; TRBD1 agrees at 7 bases. The germline CDR1 and CDR2 sequences are SGHKS and YYEKEE (reference sequence). The junction had 1 base not matched to a gene; V was cut back by 4 bases and J by 4 bases. The CDR3 contains 12 residues. The CDR3 coding sequence is TGTGCCAGCAGCCCAGGGGGCACTGAAGCTTTCTTT. This sequence encodes CASSPGGTEAFF.

The genes are TRBV4-1 and TRBJ2-3, with 7 positions matching TRBD2. This CDR3 comprises 15 residues. Germline trimming cut 11 bases from V and 0 bases from J; bases unmatched to any gene: 11. The germline V gene has CDR1 MGHRA and CDR2 YSYEKL. In DNA, the CDR3 is TGCGCCTCTTGCCCCACTAGCGATAGCACAGATACGCAGTATTTT. It encodes CASCPTSDSTDTQYF.

V usage is TRBV30 and J usage is TRBJ2-7; tentative D call: TRBD1 (5 bases). Trimming removed 5 bases at V and 7 bases at J, with 12 bases between. The CDR3 totals 11 residues. Germline-derived CDR1 and CDR2 are GTSNPN and SVGIG (reference sequence). In nucleotides, the CDR3 is TGTGCCTGGGCGGTGGGGCGGGAGCAGTACTTC. Translating it yields CAWAVGREQYF.

The chain joins TRBV5-6 to TRBJ1-4, with TRBD1 matching 7 bases. Trimming took 3 bases from V and 7 from J; bases not matched to a gene: 3. The CDR3 covers 13 residues. Germline V CDR1 and CDR2: SGHDT, YYEEEE. CDR3 protein: CASSWRGREKLFF. The CDR3 nucleotides read TGTGCCAGCAGCTGGAGGGGGCGTGAAAAACTGTTTTTT.

The chain carries TRBV7-9 and TRBJ2-5; D uncertain. This CDR3 comprises 16 residues. Germline V gene sequence: CDR1 SEHNR, CDR2 FQNEAQ (reference sequence). V gave up 3 bases and J gave up 3 bases, with 17 bases separating them. The CDR3 region has the DNA TGTGCCAGCAGCTTTCCGGTTCTTTCGGGCGAAGAGACCCAGTACTTC. It is translated as CASSFPVLSGEETQYF.

The V call is TRBV19, the J call TRBJ1-2; D is uncertain. Germline loops: CDR1 LNHDA, CDR2 SQIVND (reference sequence). The V end was cut by 5 bases, the J end by 9 bases, with 10 bases between. There are 11 residues in the CDR3. CDR3 in DNA: TGTGCCAGTAGTTATGGGTATCGCTACACCTTC. This encodes CASSYGYRYTF. The variable domain in full, completed from reference TRBV19 and TRBJ1-2, reads DGGITQSPKYLFRKEGQNVTLSCEQNLNHDAMYWYRQDPGQGLRLIYYSQIVNDFQKGDIAEGYSVSREKKESFPLTVTSAQKNPTAFYLCASSYGYRYTFGSGTRLTVV.

The chain employs TRBV27 and TRBJ1-2; a weak D match, TRBD1 (5 bases). CDR1 and CDR2 from the germline V gene are MNHEY and SMNVEV (reference sequence). Trimming left V 0 bases short and J 4 bases short, with 9 bases between. The CDR3 is 14 residues long. CDR3 bases: TGTGCCAGCAGTTTATCCGGGGGTGGCTATGGCTACACCTTC. Its protein is CASSLSGGGYGYTF.

The chain uses TRBV29-1 and TRBJ2-1, with 7 bases identical to TRBD1. Germline V gene sequence: CDR1 SQVTM, CDR2 ANQGSEA. Unmatched junction bases numbered 14, after V lost 5 bases and J lost 4 bases. The CDR3 runs 16 residues. This CDR3 reads CSVTPARTGSYNEQFF. The CDR3 nucleotides are TGCAGCGTTACTCCGGCTCGGACAGGATCTTACAATGAGCAGTTCTTC.

The chain employs TRBV27 and TRBJ2-1; D unclear. In germline, CDR1 is MNHEY, CDR2 SMNVEV (reference sequence). Deletions cut 4 bases from V and 0 bases from J, with 10 bases between. This CDR3 is built from 15 residues. Here the CDR3 reads CASSSLPYSYNEQFF. CDR3 coding DNA: TGTGCCAGCAGTTCTCTACCCTACTCCTACAATGAGCAGTTCTTC.

This clone was recorded a few times. The chain employs TRBV6-1 and TRBJ2-7; TRBD1 might be the D (6 bases). The CDR3 spans 14 residues. The V end lost 5 bases, the J end lost 3 bases, and 14 bases lay between the germline ends. Germline V gene sequence: CDR1 MNHNS, CDR2 SASEGT. CDR3 amino acids: CASSTLQGGYEQYF. CDR3 in DNA: TGTGCCAGCAGTACCTTACAGGGTGGCTACGAGCAGTACTTC.

CDR3 loop: CASSSLAGDGDYGYTF. In nucleotides, the CDR3 is TGTGCCAGCAGCTCGCTAGCAGGGGATGGGGACTATGGCTACACCTTC. V gene TRBV7-9 combines with J gene TRBJ1-2, with D perhaps matching TRBD1 (6 bases). The CDR3 runs to 16 residues. The V gene's germline CDR1 is SEHNR and CDR2 FQNEAQ (reference sequence). The V end lost 4 bases, the J end lost 3 bases, and 18 bases lay between the germline ends.

The chain links TRBV11-1 to TRBJ1-3, with D unclear. Trimming pared 5 bases from V and 4 bases from J, leaving 3 bases between. CDR3 length equals 11 residues. Germline CDR1 reads SGHAT; CDR2 reads FQDESV (reference sequence). The CDR3 DNA reads TGTGCCAGCAGCCAAGGAAACACCATATATTTT. Translated, it gives CASSQGNTIYF. Using reference TRBV11-1 and TRBJ1-3 for the parts outside the CDR3, the full variable domain is EAEVAQSPRYKITEKSQAVAFWCDPISGHATLYWYRQILGQGPELLVQFQDESVVDDSQLPKDRFSAERLKGVDSTLKIQPAELGDSAMYLCASSQGNTIYFGEGSWLTVV.

The rearrangement uses TRBV30 and TRBJ1-1; unclear D gene. Trimming took 5 bases from V and 4 from J, leaving 14 bases between them. The CDR3 is 13 amino acids. Germline V gene sequence: CDR1 GTSNPN, CDR2 SVGIG (reference sequence). CDR3 amino acids: CAWARALGTEAFF. CDR3 sequence (DNA): TGTGCCTGGGCTAGGGCTTTGGGCACTGAAGCTTTCTTT.

The chain links TRBV11-2 to TRBJ2-6; D gene uncertain. With 5 bases removed from V and 0 bases from J, the gap between germline ends came to 8 bases. CDR1 and CDR2 from the germline V gene are SGHAT and FQNNGV. The CDR3 loop spans 15 amino acids. CDR3 DNA sequence: TGTGCCAGCAGCCCCCAGTTCTCTGGGGCCAACGTCCTGACTTTC. Translated, it gives CASSPQFSGANVLTF.

The rearrangement links TRBV4-1 to TRBJ1-2; no reliable D call. The CDR3 contains 14 residues. Germline CDR1 reads MGHRA; CDR2 reads YSYEKL. V was pared by 0 bases and J by 4 bases, with 9 bases between. CDR3 in DNA: TGCGCCAGCAGCCAAGAGGGTTTTGGCTATGGCTACACCTTC. Encoded protein: CASSQEGFGYGYTF.

CDR3 nucleotides: TGTGCCAGCAGCCCCGCTCTCGGGACAGAGGCTGGAGATACGCAGTATTTT. It is translated as CASSPALGTEAGDTQYF. The V call is TRBV14, the J call TRBJ2-3; the match to TRBD1 covers 7 bases. Germline CDR1 is SGHDN and CDR2 is FVKESK. The CDR3 totals 17 residues. The ends lost 4 bases at V and 5 bases at J; junction bases unmatched: 15.

The chain links TRBV11-2 to TRBJ1-1; D uncertain. Between the trimmed V and J ends, which lost 2 bases and 7 bases, there was a span of 11 bases. The CDR3 loop spans 13 amino acids. Germline values: CDR1 SGHAT, CDR2 FQNNGV. The CDR3 coding sequence is TGTGCCAGCAGCTTAAACACCCAGTTTGAAGCTTTCTTT. Translating gives CASSLNTQFEAFF.

This clone came up once. CDR3 in amino acids: CASSFSRGEDEAFF. CDR3 nucleotides: TGTGCCAGCAGCTTTTCTAGGGGCGAGGATGAAGCTTTCTTT. This chain uses TRBV5-4 with TRBJ1-1, with D possibly matching TRBD1 (5 bases). The CDR3 spans 14 residues. Germline V gene lookup returns CDR1 SGHNT and CDR2 YYREEE (reference sequence). V was cut by 2 bases and J by 7 bases, with 15 bases left in between.

The rearrangement joins TRBV28 to TRBJ2-2, with D possibly being TRBD2 (6 bases). V lost 4 bases and J lost 6, with 24 bases in between. Germline values: CDR1 MDHEN, CDR2 SYDVKM. The CDR3 sequence is 18 residues long. This CDR3 is CASSSNPGTLGDSGELFF. DNA of the CDR3: TGTGCCAGCAGTTCGAACCCCGGGACCCTCGGGGACTCCGGGGAGCTGTTTTTT. Together with reference TRBV28 and TRBJ2-2, the CDR3 gives the full variable domain: DVKVTQSSRYLVKRTGEKVFLECVQDMDHENMFWYRQDPGLGLRLIYFSYDVKMKEKGDIPEGYSVSREKKERFSLILESASTNQTSMYLCASSSNPGTLGDSGELFFGEGSRLTVL.

V and J are TRBV7-8 and TRBJ2-5; the D is unclear. V lost 3 bases to trimming and J lost 0 bases, with 5 bases between them. CDR3 length equals 13 residues. CDR1 SGHVS and CDR2 FQNEAQ come from the germline V gene. Here the CDR3 reads CASSLGYQETQYF. Written as DNA, the CDR3 is TGTGCCAGCAGCTTGGGGTACCAAGAGACCCAGTACTTC.

In the case of this clone: The junction does not match germline at one end; this may be a read error. The CDR3: CASSQDGDLLELFF. CDR3 in DNA: TGCGCCAGCAGCCAAGATGGGGACCTTCTGGAGCTGTTCTTC. This sequence joins TRBV4-1 and TRBJ2-1; perhaps D is TRBD1 or TRBD2 (5 bases each). The CDR3 sequence is 14 residues long. Germline V lookup: CDR1 MGHRA, CDR2 YSYEKL.

This chain uses TRBV11-2 with TRBJ1-1; D remains unclear. This CDR3 contains 12 residues. The V gene lost 3 bases and the J gene lost 6 bases, with 8 bases spanning the gap. Germline CDR1 reads SGHAT; CDR2 reads FQNNGV. In DNA, the CDR3 is TGTGCCAGCAGCTTTAGGGTGGCTGAAGCTTTCTTT. Amino acids: CASSFRVAEAFF.

About this clone itself: This CDR3 is also generated by other DNA sequences in the sample. V usage is TRBV6-5 and J usage is TRBJ1-1; D not resolved. V lost 0 bases, J lost 6 bases, and 5 bases lay in between. Germline CDR1 is MNHEY and CDR2 is SVGAGI. This CDR3 has 12 amino acids. The CDR3 DNA follows: TGTGCCAGCAGTTACTCGGGCGCTGAAGCTTTCTTT. Translating it yields CASSYSGAEAFF.

The chain employs TRBV4-3 and TRBJ2-7, with D uncertain. CDR1 is LGHNA and CDR2 is YSLEER in the germline V gene. V was pared by 1 base and J by 0 bases, with 10 bases between. This CDR3 region has 15 residues. For the CDR3, the DNA is TGCGCCAGCAGCCAAGTCCTCGAAAGCTCCTACGAGCAGTACTTC. As protein: CASSQVLESSYEQYF.

The chain employs TRBV9 and TRBJ1-2; 7 nucleotides line up with TRBD1. The CDR3 is 18 residues long. J gave up 4 bases and V 2 bases, and 17 bases lay outside the gene matches. The germline V gene has CDR1 SGDLS and CDR2 YYNGEE. The CDR3 protein is CASSVGGTALELGYGYTF. DNA for the CDR3: TGTGCCAGCAGCGTTGGAGGGACAGCCTTGGAATTAGGCTATGGCTACACCTTC. Supplemented by reference TRBV9 and TRBJ1-2, the full variable domain reads DSGVTQTPKHLITATGQRVTLRCSPRSGDLSVYWYQQSLDQGLQFLIQYYNGEERAKGNILERFSAQQFPDLHSELNLSSLELGDSALYFCASSVGGTALELGYGYTFGSGTRLTVV.

This clone was seen once. The CDR3 region is CASSLGAGYTDTQYF. The CDR3 DNA sequence: TGTGCCAGCAGCTTGGGTGCGGGTTACACAGATACGCAGTATTTT. This chain joins TRBV5-4 and TRBJ2-3; possible D gene TRBD2, 5 bases. CDR1 is SGHNT and CDR2 is YYREEE in the germline V gene (reference sequence). There are 15 residues in the CDR3. Trimming pared 0 bases from V and 2 bases from J, leaving 10 bases between.